This T cell receptor beta chain is drawn from a study of vaccination and CD4 T cells after COVID-19. Whole-study context: Each post-COVID sample was drawn after diagnosis, and the median interval was approximately 100 days (range 35 to 161). Control cultures received a CEFX pool, an HIV-1 Nef pool, or no peptide.

This sample's treatment: roughly 11-day PBMC culture with coronavirus spike peptide pools or control peptides (ViraFEST assay). After expanding antigen-specific T cells with peptide pools, ViraFEST sequenced their TCRs. In the case of this clonotype: Its antigen is currently unknown.

The CDR3 loop spans 14 amino acids. V lost 10 bases and J lost 7, with 21 bases in between. Per germline, CDR1 LGHNT and CDR2 FRNRAP. With the Oncomine TCR Beta short-read assay, DNA from cultured CD4+ T cells was sequenced. Each CDR3 protein is one row after TCRdb ran MiXCR on the PCR reads. The data contain approximately 10,000 distinct CDR3 sequences, roughly 54% of them singletons. Sequencing was done on a sample of CD4+ T cells from blood, cultured in vitro. This sequence originates from a human donor who had recovered from COVID-19. The chain couples TRBV12-5 to TRBJ2-3; D is unresolved. The CDR3 spells CAIVVGWAPHTQYF. In DNA, the CDR3 is TGTGCTATTGTCGTGGGGTGGGCCCCCCATACGCAGTATTTT.